Following are 24 T cell receptor beta chains from one sample sequenced in a study of blood T cell repertoires in COVID-19. TCRdb keeps only in-frame clones here, not all; method: immunoSEQ multiplex PCR. The data hold roughly 180,000 clones, with roughly nine tenths observed a single time. The material sequenced was peripheral blood. These receptors were obtained from a woman in her 30s with active or convalescent COVID-19.

The CDR3 DNA sequence: TGTGCCAGCAGCCAAGAACCTAGCGGGGGGGCCTACAATGAGCAGTTCTTC. Protein sequence: CASSQEPSGGAYNEQFF. The J gene is TRBJ2-1, the V gene TRBV4-2; 12 bases are shared with TRBD2. Germline CDR1 is LGHNA and CDR2 is YNFKEQ. V lost 0 bases and J lost 2; bases outside the gene matches: 2. CDR3 length: 17 amino acids.

The chain couples TRBV7-9 to TRBJ2-3; 7 bases line up with TRBD2. J gave up 9 bases and V 2 bases, and 23 bases lay outside the gene matches. This CDR3 has 19 amino acids. The germline V gene encodes CDR1 SEHNR and CDR2 FQNEAQ (reference sequence). The CDR3 bases are TGTGCCAGCAGCTTAACCAAGGCCACTAGCGCGAGCCCTCCGGGGACGCAGTATTTT. It encodes CASSLTKATSASPPGTQYF.

The chain has TRBV9 and TRBJ1-1; TRBD1 matches at 7 bases. This CDR3 has 15 amino acids. V was clipped by 0 bases and J by 1 base; unmatched bases: 3. Germline CDR1 is SGDLS and CDR2 is YYNGEE. The CDR3 region has the DNA TGTGCCAGCAGCGTAGGGGACAGACCGAACACTGAAGCTTTCTTT. This encodes CASSVGDRPNTEAFF.

The chain links TRBV5-5 to TRBJ2-1, with 10 nucleotides matching TRBD1. The germline CDR1 and CDR2 sequences are SGHKS and YYEKEE (reference sequence). This CDR3 is 16 amino acids long. J was trimmed by 2 bases and V by 4 bases; bases with no gene match: 6. As DNA, the CDR3 is TGTGCCAGCAGCCCCGGGACAGGGGTTACCTACAATGAGCAGTTCTTC. Translating it yields CASSPGTGVTYNEQFF.

The J gene is TRBJ1-1, the V gene TRBV7-9; D is undetermined. Germline values: CDR1 SEHNR, CDR2 FQNEAQ (reference sequence). This CDR3 spans 13 amino acids. V dropped 6 bases and J dropped 1 base, with 9 bases sitting between them. In DNA, the CDR3 is TGTGCCAGCAGTTTTAGAGAGAACACTGAAGCTTTCTTT. Translation gives CASSFRENTEAFF.

This clone was recorded once. V is TRBV6-5 and J is TRBJ2-5; a possible D gene is TRBD1 (7 bases). The CDR3 totals 15 residues. Looked up from germline, CDR1 is MNHEY and CDR2 is SVGAGI. Trimming took off 0 bases at V and 5 bases at J, with 13 bases between the two ends. The chain's CDR3 is CASSYSTGRMETQYF. DNA for the CDR3: TGTGCCAGCAGTTACTCGACAGGGAGGATGGAGACCCAGTACTTC.

This clone has a single count. V is TRBV19 and J is TRBJ2-7, with D perhaps matching TRBD1 (5 bases). The V and J ends lost 5 bases and 3 bases respectively, with 5 bases between them. This CDR3 comprises 11 residues. Germline-derived CDR1 and CDR2 are LNHDA and SQIVND (reference sequence). CDR3 sequence: CASSDSYEQYF. CDR3 sequence (DNA): TGTGCCAGTAGTGACAGCTACGAGCAGTACTTC.

Here the CDR3 reads CASSLGGGTQYF. DNA of the CDR3: TGTGCCAGCAGCTTAGGGGGGGGGACCCAGTACTTC. The rearrangement uses TRBV11-2 and TRBJ2-5, with TRBD2 matching 7 bases. This CDR3 comprises 12 residues. The J segment lost 7 bases and the V segment lost 1 base, leaving 0 bases of the junction unmatched. Germline V CDR1 and CDR2: SGHAT, FQNNGV.

The gene calls are TRBV7-2 and TRBJ2-7; maybe TRBD1 (5 bases). Germline V CDR1 and CDR2: SGHTA, FQGNSA. Trimming removed 4 bases at V and 9 bases at J, with 25 bases between. The CDR3 length is 16 residues. CDR3: CASSSSHASGNAWQYF. The CDR3 DNA follows: TGTGCCAGCAGCTCGAGCCACGCCTCAGGGAACGCGTGGCAGTACTTC.

The CDR3 bases are TGTGCCAGCAGTTTACGGGGACAGGGAAACTATGGCTACACCTTC. It codes for CASSLRGQGNYGYTF. The V gene is TRBV28, the J gene TRBJ1-2; 9 bases map to TRBD1. Germline V gives CDR1 MDHEN, CDR2 SYDVKM. There are 15 residues in the CDR3. V lost 2 bases to trimming and J lost 2 bases; unmatched junction nucleotides: 3.

The rearrangement joins TRBV7-6 to TRBJ1-2, with 12 positions matching TRBD1. Germline CDR1 reads SGHVS; CDR2 reads FNYEAQ. J was trimmed by 7 bases and V by 5 bases; bases with no gene match: 11. The length of the CDR3 is 16 residues. CDR3 amino acids: CASSPGTGGAWGGYTF. CDR3 coding DNA: TGTGCCAGCAGCCCCGGGACAGGGGGCGCTTGGGGTGGCTACACCTTC.

This clone was found once. The V gene is TRBV6-5, the J gene TRBJ1-2, with D maybe TRBD1 (6 bases). V lost 0 bases and J lost 8, with 10 bases in between. This CDR3 comprises 13 residues. Germline V lookup: CDR1 MNHEY, CDR2 SVGAGI. CDR3 sequence reads: CASSYSIQGGYTF. CDR3 bases: TGTGCCAGCAGTTACTCGATTCAGGGGGGCTACACCTTC.

The chain uses TRBV3-1 (or the pseudogene TRBV3-2) and TRBJ2-2; 10 positions match TRBD2. Germline values: CDR1 LGHDT, CDR2 YNNKEL (reference sequence). The CDR3 sequence is 17 residues long. V lost 4 bases to trimming and J lost 7 bases; unmatched junction nucleotides: 12. The CDR3 is CASSLRSSGGLRGELFF. CDR3 DNA sequence: TGTGCCAGCAGCCTACGCTCTAGCGGGGGCCTGCGCGGGGAGCTGTTTTTT.

The rearrangement links TRBV5-4 to TRBJ2-7; possible D gene TRBD1, 5 bases. The germline V gene encodes CDR1 SGHNT and CDR2 YYREEE (reference sequence). The CDR3 is 16 residues long. Trimming removed 2 bases from V and 4 bases from J, with 19 bases in between. CDR3 sequence: CASSFDPTAFSYEQYF. CDR3 in DNA: TGTGCCAGCAGCTTCGACCCGACAGCGTTTTCTTACGAGCAGTACTTC.

This chain links TRBV28 with TRBJ1-2; TRBD1 is a possible D gene (6 bases). Germline loops: CDR1 MDHEN, CDR2 SYDVKM. Deletions cut 3 bases from V and 4 bases from J, with 18 bases between. The CDR3 runs 16 residues. The CDR3 loop reads CASSLRGGLEGYGYTF. As DNA, the CDR3 is TGTGCCAGCAGTTTGAGGGGGGGATTAGAGGGCTATGGCTACACCTTC.

This chain links TRBV6-2 or TRBV6-3 with TRBJ2-5, with D uncertain. CDR1 MNHEY and CDR2 SVGEGT come from the germline V gene. The CDR3 spans 12 residues. The V and J ends lost 0 bases and 6 bases respectively, with 5 bases between them. The CDR3 DNA reads as TGTGCCAGCAGTTACTCGCTACAGACCCAGTACTTC. Translated, it gives CASSYSLQTQYF.

The rearrangement links TRBV7-6 to TRBJ1-1; the D is unclear. Germline V gives CDR1 SGHVS, CDR2 FNYEAQ. V dropped 5 bases and J dropped 5 bases, with 12 bases sitting between them. The CDR3 loop spans 13 amino acids. CDR3: CASSLELSTEAFF. CDR3 coding DNA: TGTGCCAGCAGCCTAGAACTTAGTACTGAAGCTTTCTTT.

The J gene is TRBJ1-1, the V gene TRBV18; TRBD1 agrees at 9 bases. This CDR3 spans 15 amino acids. Germline loops: CDR1 KGHSH, CDR2 LQKENI. The V segment lost 3 bases and the J segment 4 bases; nucleotides outside the gene matches: 6. For the CDR3, the DNA is TGTGCCAGCTCACCGGATATGACAGGGGGCACTGAAGCTTTCTTT. Translation gives CASSPDMTGGTEAFF.

CDR3 region: CASSYSGTVSYNEQFF. CDR3 sequence (DNA): TGTGCCAGCAGTTACTCCGGGACAGTCTCCTACAATGAGCAGTTCTTC. The chain combines TRBV6-2 or TRBV6-3 with TRBJ2-1; 7 nucleotides align to TRBD1. Germline V gene data show CDR1 as MNHEY and CDR2 as SVGEGT. There are 16 residues in the CDR3. V shed 0 bases and J 0 bases; nucleotides not matched to a gene: 2.

The chain combines TRBV6-5 with TRBJ2-3; 10 bases line up with TRBD2. The V and J ends lost 4 bases and 1 base, in that order; junction bases with no gene match: 5. CDR3 length equals 16 residues. Germline CDR1 reads MNHEY; CDR2 reads SVGAGI. CDR3 bases: TGTGCCAGCAGTTCCCTTCTAGCGGGAGGCACAGATACGCAGTATTTT. Amino acid sequence: CASSSLLAGGTDTQYF.

The chain combines TRBV7-9 with TRBJ2-7; 8 bases align to TRBD2. This CDR3 is built from 16 residues. The junction had 11 bases not matched to a gene; V was cut back by 4 bases and J by 3 bases. Per germline, CDR1 SEHNR and CDR2 FQNEAQ (reference sequence). CDR3 sequence reads: CASSSVGGGSSYEQYF. In nucleotides, the CDR3 is TGTGCCAGCAGCTCTGTCGGCGGGGGGTCCAGCTACGAGCAGTACTTC. Based on the CDR3 plus reference TRBV7-9 and TRBJ2-7, the full variable domain is DTGVSQNPRHKITKRGQNVTFRCDPISEHNRLYWYRQTLGQGPEFLTYFQNEAQLEKSRLLSDRFSAERPKGSFSTLEIQRTEQGDSAMYLCASSSVGGGSSYEQYFGPGTRLTVT.

A single count supports this clone. The rearrangement joins TRBV30 to TRBJ1-5; D gene uncertain. There are 13 residues in the CDR3. CDR1 and CDR2 (germline): GTSNPN, SVGIG (reference sequence). Trimming removed 2 bases at V and 0 bases at J, with 5 bases between. For the CDR3, the DNA is TGTGCCTGGAGTCGTAATAGCAATCAGCCCCAGCATTTT. This sequence encodes CAWSRNSNQPQHF.

V gene TRBV4-1 combines with J gene TRBJ2-2; no reliable D call. Trimming cost V 0 bases and J 4 bases, with 9 bases left between them. This CDR3 is 15 amino acids long. Germline CDR1 MGHRA, CDR2 YSYEKL. The chain's CDR3 is CASSQDLWATGELFF. Here the CDR3 DNA reads TGCGCCAGCAGCCAAGATCTCTGGGCCACCGGGGAGCTGTTTTTT.

This clone was found once. The chain employs TRBV2 and TRBJ1-6; tentative D call: TRBD1 (5 bases). The germline gives CDR1 SNHLY, CDR2 FYNNEI. This CDR3 has 15 amino acids. V was cut by 4 bases and J by 7 bases, with 14 bases left in between. CDR3 sequence (DNA): TGTGCCAGCAGTGTAGGCAGGGTGGACAATTCACCCCTCCACTTT. Translating it yields CASSVGRVDNSPLHF.